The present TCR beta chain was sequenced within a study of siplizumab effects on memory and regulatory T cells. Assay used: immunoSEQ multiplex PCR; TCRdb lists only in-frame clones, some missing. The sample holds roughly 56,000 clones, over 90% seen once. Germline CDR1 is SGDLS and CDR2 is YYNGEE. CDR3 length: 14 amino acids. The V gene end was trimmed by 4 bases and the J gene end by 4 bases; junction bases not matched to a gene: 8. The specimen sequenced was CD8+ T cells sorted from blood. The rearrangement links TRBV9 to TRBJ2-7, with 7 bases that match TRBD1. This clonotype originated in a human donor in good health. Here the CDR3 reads CASSPQGQIYEQYF. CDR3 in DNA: TGTGCCAGCAGCCCTCAGGGACAGATTTACGAGCAGTACTTC.